The next 19 T cell receptor beta chains were all read from a single sample in a study of T cells in tuberculosis. This table comes from immunoSEQ multiplex PCR, and its TCRdb copy is limited to in-frame clones, with some not included. The sample has 40,000 to 45,000 clones, around 96% seen once. Input material: PBMCs. Receptors were obtained from a donor aged 10-35 years with latent tuberculosis or without tuberculosis infection.

The J gene is TRBJ1-2, the V gene TRBV27, with D possibly matching TRBD1 (6 bases). Per germline, CDR1 MNHEY and CDR2 SMNVEV (reference sequence). The CDR3 is 14 residues long. V lost 1 base to trimming and J lost 4 bases, with 10 bases between them. The CDR3 region has the DNA TGTGCCAGCAGTTTATTTAAGGACAGCTATGGCTACACCTTC. The encoded protein is CASSLFKDSYGYTF.

CDR3 sequence (DNA): TGTGCCAGCAGTCCCTCGACTTGGTTGAACACTGAAGCTTTCTTT. Protein: CASSPSTWLNTEAFF. V is TRBV6-5 and J is TRBJ1-1; D is uncertain. Between the trimmed V and J ends, which lost 5 bases and 0 bases, there was a span of 13 bases. CDR1 is MNHEY and CDR2 is SVGAGI in the germline V gene. The CDR3 runs 15 residues.

V gene TRBV19 combines with J gene TRBJ2-4; 8 bases match TRBD1. Losses at the gene ends were 7 bases for V and 7 bases for J; bases not matched to a gene: 6. There are 13 residues in the CDR3. CDR1 and CDR2 (germline): LNHDA, SQIVND (reference sequence). As DNA, the CDR3 is TGTGCCAGTACCGGGACAGGAGATAACATTCAGTACTTC. Its protein product is CASTGTGDNIQYF.

The V call is TRBV29-1, the J call TRBJ1-3; 7 positions agree with TRBD1. CDR3 length: 12 amino acids. The junction had 2 bases not matched to a gene; V was cut back by 5 bases and J by 4 bases. CDR1 SQVTM and CDR2 ANQGSEA come from the germline V gene. In nucleotides, the CDR3 is TGCAGCGTTAGGGGGCCGGGAAACACCATATATTTT. Protein sequence: CSVRGPGNTIYF.

The chain combines TRBV7-2 with TRBJ2-1; 9 nucleotides match TRBD2. V lost 5 bases and J lost 1; bases outside the gene matches: 6. Per germline, CDR1 SGHTA and CDR2 FQGNSA. The CDR3 is made up of 16 amino acids. DNA for the CDR3: TGTGCCAGCAGCGTGTCTAGCGGGACTTCCTACAATGAGCAGTTCTTC. Encoded protein: CASSVSSGTSYNEQFF.

The V and J genes are TRBV7-9 and TRBJ1-1, with TRBD1 matching over 9 bases. Germline trimming cut 5 bases from V and 5 bases from J; bases unmatched to any gene: 6. Germline V CDR1 and CDR2: SEHNR, FQNEAQ (reference sequence). The CDR3 runs to 14 residues. CDR3 region: CASSRGQGWTEAFF. The CDR3 coding sequence is TGTGCCAGCAGCCGGGGACAGGGATGGACTGAAGCTTTCTTT.

The rearrangement joins TRBV27 to TRBJ2-5; the match to TRBD2 covers 7 bases. Per germline, CDR1 MNHEY and CDR2 SMNVEV (reference sequence). Germline trimming cut 4 bases from V and 2 bases from J; bases unmatched to any gene: 16. This CDR3 spans 18 amino acids. The CDR3 spells CASSSPTTGGPIQETQYF. CDR3 nucleotide sequence: TGTGCCAGCAGTTCCCCAACAACGGGAGGCCCAATACAAGAGACCCAGTACTTC.

The table lists this clone with a count of one. The chain carries TRBV6-5 and TRBJ2-1, with TRBD2 matching over 10 bases. With V trimmed by 5 bases and J by 2 bases, 3 bases remained unmatched. Germline lookup yields CDR1 MNHEY and CDR2 SVGAGI. The CDR3 is 15 amino acids. DNA for the CDR3: TGTGCCAGCAGTCGCCTAGCGGGGGCCTACAATGAGCAGTTCTTC. Protein sequence: CASSRLAGAYNEQFF.

This clone was seen once. The J gene is TRBJ1-2, the V gene TRBV7-2; D perhaps matches TRBD1 (5 bases). The CDR3 totals 16 residues. CDR1 is SGHTA, CDR2 FQGNSA, per germline. The ends were cut back, 1 base at V and 4 bases at J, with 16 bases in the middle. CDR3 sequence reads: CASSLEGPSNLYGYTF. DNA of the CDR3: TGTGCCAGCAGCTTAGAGGGGCCCTCAAACCTCTATGGCTACACCTTC.

The chain has TRBV29-1 and TRBJ2-3; TRBD2 agrees at 15 bases. V shed 6 bases, J shed 6 bases, and the junction held 10 bases outside the gene matches. The CDR3 has 16 amino acids. Germline values: CDR1 SQVTM, CDR2 ANQGSEA. The CDR3 is CSVSPRGLAGGDTQYF. The CDR3 region has the DNA TGCAGCGTGTCCCCCCGCGGACTAGCGGGAGGGGATACGCAGTATTTT.

This clone was picked up one time. J is TRBJ2-3 and V is TRBV6-5, with 14 nucleotides matching TRBD2. The length of the CDR3 is 14 residues. Unmatched junction bases numbered 2, after V lost 6 bases and J lost 6 bases. Per germline, CDR1 MNHEY and CDR2 SVGAGI. The CDR3 sequence: CASRGTSGSDTQYF. The DNA for the CDR3 is TGTGCCAGCAGAGGGACTAGCGGGAGTGATACGCAGTATTTT.

J is TRBJ1-2 and V is TRBV11-2; no reliable D call. This CDR3 spans 12 amino acids. Trimming pared 5 bases from V and 4 bases from J, leaving 8 bases between. Germline V gives CDR1 SGHAT, CDR2 FQNNGV. CDR3 sequence (DNA): TGTGCCAGCAGCCCACAACCCTATGGCTACACCTTC. Protein: CASSPQPYGYTF.

The gene calls are TRBV25-1 and TRBJ1-2, with 7 nucleotides matching TRBD1. V gave up 1 base and J gave up 2 bases; unmatched junction bases: 4. This CDR3 region has 15 residues. CDR1 and CDR2 from the germline V gene are MGHDK and SYGVNS. The CDR3 spells CASSELGTANYGYTF. In DNA, the CDR3 is TGTGCCAGCAGTGAATTGGGGACAGCAAACTATGGCTACACCTTC.

This CDR3 reads CASILPGTGNLYGYTF. CDR3 in DNA: TGTGCCAGTATCCTACCCGGGACAGGGAATTTATATGGCTACACCTTC. The chain links TRBV2 to TRBJ1-2; TRBD1 agrees at 9 bases. Germline V gene lookup returns CDR1 SNHLY and CDR2 FYNNEI. Germline trimming cut 9 bases from V and 5 bases from J; bases unmatched to any gene: 16. This CDR3 is built from 16 residues.

The chain links TRBV6-5 to TRBJ1-5; TRBD1 is a possible D gene (5 bases). Looked up from germline, CDR1 is MNHEY and CDR2 is SVGAGI. The CDR3 contains 15 residues. Trimming pared 6 bases from V and 0 bases from J, leaving 12 bases between. CDR3 amino acids: CASRAQGNSNQPQHF. The CDR3 DNA reads as TGTGCCAGCAGGGCTCAGGGTAATAGCAATCAGCCCCAGCATTTT.

Here the CDR3 reads CASSAGQSNTGELFF. The DNA of the CDR3 is TGTGCCAGTAGTGCGGGACAGTCGAACACCGGGGAGCTGTTTTTT. The chain carries TRBV19 and TRBJ2-2; TRBD1 might be the D (7 bases). V lost 5 bases to trimming and J lost 0 bases, with 10 bases between them. Germline lookup yields CDR1 LNHDA and CDR2 SQIVND (reference sequence). The CDR3 covers 15 residues.

The chain combines TRBV4-2 with TRBJ2-5, with 9 bases that match TRBD2. After removal of 5 bases from V and 1 base from J, the junction contained 2 bases not matched to a gene. This CDR3 region has 14 residues. The germline V gene has CDR1 LGHNA and CDR2 YNFKEQ. The CDR3 sequence is CASSSGGFQETQYF. CDR3 nucleotides: TGTGCCAGCAGCAGCGGGGGGTTCCAAGAGACCCAGTACTTC.

This chain links TRBV5-8 with TRBJ1-2; 7 bases match TRBD1. CDR1 and CDR2 from the germline V gene are SGHTS and YDEGEE. The CDR3 has 15 residues. Trimming removed 0 bases from V and 4 bases from J; junction bases left unmatched: 6. The CDR3 sequence: CASSLAGGGLYGYTF. Written as DNA, the CDR3 is TGTGCCAGCAGCTTGGCCGGAGGGGGCCTCTATGGCTACACCTTC.

J is TRBJ1-3 and V is TRBV6-1; 8 bases line up with TRBD1. This CDR3 has 14 residues. The germline CDR1 and CDR2 sequences are MNHNS and SASEGT. With 7 bases clipped from V and 5 bases from J, the junction kept 7 bases outside the gene matches. CDR3 nucleotide sequence: TGTGCCAGCACGGGGGACAGGCTAAGAAACACCATATATTTT. Its translation: CASTGDRLRNTIYF.